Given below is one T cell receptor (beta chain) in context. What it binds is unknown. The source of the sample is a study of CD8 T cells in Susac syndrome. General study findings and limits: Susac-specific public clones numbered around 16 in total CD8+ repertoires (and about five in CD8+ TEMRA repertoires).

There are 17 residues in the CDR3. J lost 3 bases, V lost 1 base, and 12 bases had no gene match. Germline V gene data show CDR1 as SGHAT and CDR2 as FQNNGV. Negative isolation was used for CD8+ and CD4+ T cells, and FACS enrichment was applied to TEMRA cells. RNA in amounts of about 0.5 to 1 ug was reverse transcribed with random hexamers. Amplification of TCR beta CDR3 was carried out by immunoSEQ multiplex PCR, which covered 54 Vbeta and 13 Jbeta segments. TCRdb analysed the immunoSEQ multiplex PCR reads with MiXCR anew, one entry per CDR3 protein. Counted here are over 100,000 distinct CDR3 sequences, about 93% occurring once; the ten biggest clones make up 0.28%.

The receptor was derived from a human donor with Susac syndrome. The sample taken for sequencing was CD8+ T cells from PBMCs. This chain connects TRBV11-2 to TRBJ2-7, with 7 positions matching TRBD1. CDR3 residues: CASSLAVGTARGYEQYF. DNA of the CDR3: TGTGCCAGCAGCTTAGCCGTAGGGACAGCGAGAGGCTACGAGCAGTACTTC. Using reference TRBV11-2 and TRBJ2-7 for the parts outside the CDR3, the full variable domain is EAGVAQSPRYKIIEKRQSVAFWCNPISGHATLYWYQQILGQGPKLLIQFQNNGVVDDSQLPKDRFSAERLKGVDSTLKIQPAKLEDSAVYLCASSLAVGTARGYEQYFGPGTRLTVT.